The entry below describes one T cell receptor beta chain. Germline is not matched at one junction end, which may reflect a read error. The same CDR3 also results from other DNA sequences found in this sample. There are 13 residues in the CDR3. CDR1 MGHRA and CDR2 YSYEKL come from the germline V gene. These data originate in a study of shared clonotypes between healthy human individuals. The protocol was immunoSEQ multiplex PCR, while the TCRdb copy is restricted to in-frame clones and leaves out a portion. This sample carries just over 2,000,000 clones, roughly 96% of them seen once, and the ten largest clones take 0.1% to 0.15%.

The specimen was naive CD4+ T cells sorted from blood. Subset here: CD45RA+ positively selected. This TCR was sampled from a man between 18 and 35 years old in good health. The chain employs TRBV4-1 and TRBJ1-5, with D possibly matching TRBD1 (6 bases). The CDR3 sequence: CASSQEGGQPQHF. The CDR3 DNA reads as TGCGCCAGCAGTCAAGAGGGGGGCCAGCCCCAGCATTTT.